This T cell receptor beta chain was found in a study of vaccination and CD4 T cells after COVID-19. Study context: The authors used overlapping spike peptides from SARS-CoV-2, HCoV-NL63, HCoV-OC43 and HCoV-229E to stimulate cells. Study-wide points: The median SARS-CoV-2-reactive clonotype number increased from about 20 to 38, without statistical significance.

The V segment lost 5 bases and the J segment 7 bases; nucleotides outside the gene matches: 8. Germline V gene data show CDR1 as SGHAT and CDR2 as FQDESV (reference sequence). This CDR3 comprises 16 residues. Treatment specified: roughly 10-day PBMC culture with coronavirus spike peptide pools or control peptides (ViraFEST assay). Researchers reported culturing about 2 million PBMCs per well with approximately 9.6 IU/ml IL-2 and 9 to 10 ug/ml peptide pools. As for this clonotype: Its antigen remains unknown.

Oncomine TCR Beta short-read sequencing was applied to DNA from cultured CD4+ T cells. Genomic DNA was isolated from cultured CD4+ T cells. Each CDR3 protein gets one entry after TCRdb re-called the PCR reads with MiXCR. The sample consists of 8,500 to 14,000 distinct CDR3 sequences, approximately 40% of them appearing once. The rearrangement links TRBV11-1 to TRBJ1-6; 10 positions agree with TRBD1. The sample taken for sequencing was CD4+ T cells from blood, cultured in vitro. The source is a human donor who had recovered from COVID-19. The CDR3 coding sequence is TGTGCCAGCAGCGGCCACACGGGACAGGGGAATTCACCCCTCCACTTT. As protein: CASSGHTGQGNSPLHF.